This T cell receptor beta chain is drawn from a study of blood T cells in healthy people across ages. In germline, CDR1 is SNHLY, CDR2 FYNNEI. Trimming cost V 6 bases and J 4 bases; bases outside gene matches: 7. The CDR3 covers 15 residues. The authors ran a second PCR of roughly 6 to 11 cycles using a sample-barcoded 5' primer and a J-beta primer mix. TCRdb fed the 5' RACE reads into MiXCR, producing one record per CDR3 protein. The sample contains 350,000 to 450,000 distinct CDR3 sequences, more than 45% of which appear only once. The sequence derives from a man aged 60-69 years in good health. This sequence joins TRBV2 and TRBJ2-2; 8 bases map to TRBD2. The sample was blood. The CDR3 protein is CASRGGLVGTGELFF. In nucleotides, the CDR3 is TGTGCCAGCAGGGGGGGACTAGTCGGCACCGGGGAGCTGTTTTTT.